A selection of T cell receptor beta chains follows, all from one sample in a study of blood T cell repertoires in COVID-19. Profiled with immunoSEQ multiplex PCR; TCRdb holds only in-frame clones, not every one. The repertoire holds approximately 99,000 clones, 84% seen once, with roughly 1.9% in the top ten. The sample comprised peripheral blood. The receptors here all came from a man between 65 and 85 years old with active or convalescent COVID-19. The CDR3 runs from the conserved cysteine through the conserved F or W. The D gene is left open where the match is weak. Clone size is given for some rows only: seen once, a few or many times, or a class if the clone is expanded.

j_call d_call clone_size v_call cdr3_aa cdr3_nt
TRBJ1-1 . . TRBV5-1 CASSPVVGARTEAFF TGCGCCAGCAGCCCGGTGGTGGGGGCGCGGACTGAAGCTTTCTTT
TRBJ2-3 . . TRBV19 CASSKLSNTDTQYF TGTGCCAGTAGTAAATTGAGTAACACAGATACGCAGTATTTT
TRBJ1-1 TRBD1 . TRBV4-3 CASSQTGVDTEAFF TGCGCCAGCAGCCAAACAGGGGTTGACACTGAAGCTTTCTTT
TRBJ2-7 . . TRBV4-1 CASSQDRGLLYEQYF TGCGCCAGCAGCCAAGACAGGGGCCTGCTTTACGAGCAGTACTTC
TRBJ2-5 TRBD1 . TRBV7-8 CASSLTGGGETQYF TGTGCCAGCAGCCTCACAGGGGGCGGCGAGACCCAGTACTTC
TRBJ1-1 . . TRBV29-1 CSADRQVITEAFF TGCAGCGCTGATAGACAGGTTATAACTGAAGCTTTCTTT
TRBJ2-7 . . TRBV27 CASSLGSSVEQYF TGTGCCAGCAGTTTAGGGAGCTCCGTCGAGCAGTACTTC
TRBJ1-5 . . TRBV30 CAWGQINQPQHF TGTGCCTGGGGCCAGATCAATCAGCCCCAGCATTTT
TRBJ1-1 . . TRBV7-8 CASSLNINTEAFF TGTGCCAGCAGCTTAAACATTAACACTGAAGCTTTCTTT
TRBJ1-4 . . TRBV10-1 CASPRGMEEKLFF TGCGCCAGCCCCAGAGGGATGGAAGAAAAACTGTTTTTT
TRBJ2-3 . once TRBV6-5 CASSYSIQGGGDTQYF TGTGCCAGCAGTTACTCGATACAGGGAGGGGGAGATACGCAGTATTTT
TRBJ1-2 TRBD1 . TRBV2 CASSPVTGGAGGYTF TGTGCCAGCAGTCCTGTTACAGGGGGCGCCGGGGGCTACACCTTC
TRBJ1-5 . . TRBV28 CASKGRDQPQHF TGTGCCAGCAAGGGGAGGGATCAGCCCCAGCATTTT
TRBJ1-1 . . TRBV30 CAWSRENTEAFF TGTGCCTGGAGTCGGGAGAACACTGAAGCTTTCTTT
TRBJ1-2 TRBD1 . TRBV7-8 CASSLADRGSHGYTF TGTGCCAGCAGCTTAGCCGACAGGGGCTCTCATGGCTACACCTTC
TRBJ1-5 . . TRBV2 CASGGANQPQHF TGTGCCAGCGGGGGGGCGAATCAGCCCCAGCATTTT
TRBJ1-6 . . TRBV28 CASIGGGRINSPLHF TGTGCCAGCATTGGGGGGGGGCGGATTAATTCACCCCTCCACTTT
TRBJ1-4 TRBD1 . TRBV7-6 CASSLGGQQNEKLFF TGTGCCAGCAGCTTGGGGGGACAGCAGAATGAAAAACTGTTTTTT
TRBJ1-1 . once TRBV12-3/TRBV12-4 CASEGSRSTEAFF TGTGCCAGCGAGGGCAGTCGGTCGACTGAAGCTTTCTTT
TRBJ2-1 TRBD2 . TRBV19 CASRFSGSSYNEQFF TGTGCCAGTAGATTTAGCGGGAGCTCCTACAATGAGCAGTTCTTC
TRBJ1-1 . . TRBV7-2 CASSLQGRVDAFF TGTGCCAGCAGCTTACAGGGCAGGGTAGACGCTTTCTTT
TRBJ1-5 . . TRBV19 CASSITGISQPQHF TGTGCCAGTAGTATTACAGGGATTTCTCAGCCCCAGCATTTT
TRBJ2-3 . . TRBV11-2 CASRVQGTDTQYF TGTGCCAGCAGGGTTCAGGGTACGGATACGCAGTATTTT
TRBJ1-2 . . TRBV3-1/TRBV3-2 CASSQVIERGYTF TGTGCCAGCAGCCAAGTTATCGAGCGGGGCTACACCTTC
TRBJ1-3 TRBD1 . TRBV7-9 CASNPTGSSGNTIYF TGTGCCAGCAACCCGACAGGGAGCTCTGGAAACACCATATATTTT
TRBJ1-5 . few TRBV27 CASSGQLNQPQHF TGTGCCAGCAGTGGACAGTTAAATCAGCCCCAGCATTTT
TRBJ1-1 TRBD1 . TRBV5-1 CASSKGQGSEAFF TGCGCCAGCAGCAAAGGACAGGGGTCTGAAGCTTTCTTT
TRBJ2-1 TRBD2 . TRBV5-5 CASSLQGLAGGALYNEQFF TGTGCCAGCAGCTTGCAGGGACTAGCGGGGGGAGCCCTTTACAATGAGCAGTTCTTC
TRBJ2-7 . once TRBV21-1 CASSKERYEQYF TGTGCCAGCAGCAAAGAGAGATACGAGCAGTACTTC
TRBJ2-7 TRBD2 . TRBV18 CASSPQGLAGEQYF TGTGCCAGCTCACCACAAGGACTAGCGGGCGAGCAGTACTTC
TRBJ2-5 TRBD2 . TRBV7-8 CASSLGGRLQETQYF TGTGCCAGCAGCTTGGGAGGGCGGCTTCAAGAGACCCAGTACTTC
TRBJ1-5 . few TRBV19 CASSPPVTRQPQHF TGTGCCAGTAGTCCCCCAGTGACAAGACAGCCCCAGCATTTT
TRBJ1-1 . . TRBV6-1 CASSEFRHRNTEAFF TGTGCCAGCAGTGAATTTAGACACAGGAACACTGAAGCTTTCTTT
TRBJ2-7 . . TRBV28 CASSLATHSYEQYF TGTGCCAGCAGTTTGGCCACACACTCCTACGAGCAGTACTTC
TRBJ1-1 TRBD1 once TRBV6-2/TRBV6-3 CASSSSRGRRTEAFF TGTGCCAGCAGTTCCAGCAGGGGGCGCCGAACTGAAGCTTTCTTT
TRBJ1-1 TRBD1 . TRBV29-1 CSVERGLTEAFF TGCAGCGTTGAAAGGGGGCTGACTGAAGCTTTCTTT
TRBJ1-2 . . TRBV28 CATVTPGREGYTF TGTGCCACCGTCACCCCCGGGCGGGAAGGCTACACCTTC
TRBJ2-3 TRBD2 . TRBV27 CASSRTSGLTDTQYF TGTGCCAGCAGTCGGACTAGCGGGTTGACAGATACGCAGTATTTT
TRBJ2-3 . . TRBV9 CASSTQSDTQYF TGTGCCAGCAGCACACAGTCAGATACGCAGTATTTT
TRBJ2-5 TRBD2 once TRBV11-2 CASSSTSGGGETQYF TGTGCCAGCAGCTCAACTAGCGGGGGAGGAGAGACCCAGTACTTC
TRBJ2-5 TRBD2 . TRBV19 CASSIGSSGGLSQETQYF TGTGCCAGTAGTATAGGATCTAGCGGGGGGTTAAGCCAAGAGACCCAGTACTTC
TRBJ2-2 . . TRBV2 CASSLTVTGELFF TGTGCCAGCAGTCTTACGGTGACCGGGGAGCTGTTTTTT
TRBJ2-3 TRBD2 . TRBV3-1/TRBV3-2 CASSRRLAGDNTQYF TGTGCCAGCAGCCGCCGACTAGCGGGGGACAATACGCAGTATTTT
TRBJ2-7 . . TRBV3-1/TRBV3-2 CASSQDTTGYEQYF TGTGCCAGCAGCCAAGATACAACGGGGTACGAGCAGTACTTC
TRBJ2-7 . . TRBV3-1/TRBV3-2 CASSQDRAGEQYF TGTGCCAGCAGCCAAGACAGGGCTGGCGAGCAGTACTTC
TRBJ1-5 . . TRBV18 CASSPTGGSNQPQHF TGTGCCAGCTCACCAACGGGGGGAAGCAATCAGCCCCAGCATTTT
TRBJ2-1 TRBD2 . TRBV19 CASGLAGGVQFF TGTGCCAGTGGACTAGCGGGGGGGGTCCAGTTCTTC
TRBJ1-1 . few TRBV29-1 CSLGGARTEAFF TGCAGCCTGGGGGGGGCGCGCACTGAAGCTTTCTTT
TRBJ1-5 . . TRBV11-3 CASSVTGRSGQPQHF TGTGCCAGCAGCGTTACAGGACGGAGTGGTCAGCCCCAGCATTTT
TRBJ2-1 . . TRBV30 CAWSVPTGQHNEQFF TGTGCCTGGAGTGTACCTACAGGGCAACACAATGAGCAGTTCTTC
TRBJ1-1 . . TRBV30 CAWSVETANTEAFF TGTGCCTGGAGTGTGGAAACAGCGAACACTGAAGCTTTCTTT